A selection of T cell receptor beta chains follows, all from one sample in a study of OX40 agonist ivuxolimab in advanced cancers. Profiled with immunoSEQ multiplex PCR; TCRdb holds only in-frame clones, not every one. The sample holds roughly 45,000 clones, 70% to 90% seen once. The sequencing used CD4+ or CD8+ T cells sorted from blood, collected in a trial of the OX40 agonist ivuxolimab. These receptors all come from an adult with an advanced solid tumor such as melanoma, head and neck, liver or kidney cancer. CDR3s include the opening cysteine and the closing phenylalanine or tryptophan. The D gene is left open where the match is weak. Clone size, where shown, is once, few, many, or a class for clones that have expanded.

cdr3_length clone_size j_call v_call d_call cdr3_aa cdr3_nt
13 NA TRBJ2-2 TRBV7-2 TRBD1 CASRQGAGGELFF TGTGCCAGCAGACAGGGGGCAGGCGGGGAGCTGTTTTTT
14 NA TRBJ2-5 TRBV5-6 NA CASSLGSGGETQYF TGTGCCAGCAGCTTGGGTTCAGGCGGGGAGACCCAGTACTTC
14 NA TRBJ1-3 TRBV29-1 TRBD1 CSVRGTGSGNTIYF TGCAGCGTTCGGGGGACAGGGTCAGGAAACACCATATATTTT
13 NA TRBJ2-7 TRBV18 NA CASSPPGSHEQYF TGTGCCAGCTCCCCTCCCGGAAGCCACGAGCAGTACTTC
14 NA TRBJ2-7 TRBV28 TRBD1 CASSSTGGFHEQYF TGTGCCAGCAGCTCGACAGGGGGCTTCCACGAGCAGTACTTC
13 NA TRBJ1-6 TRBV28 NA CASRRTNNSPLHF TGTGCCAGCAGAAGAACCAATAATTCACCCCTCCACTTT
16 NA TRBJ2-6 TRBV11-1 NA CASSTVVQSRANVLTF TGTGCCAGCAGCACCGTTGTACAAAGTCGGGCCAACGTCCTGACTTTC
16 NA TRBJ2-1 TRBV11-3 TRBD2 CASSSSGLAGPNEQFF TGTGCCAGCAGCTCATCGGGACTAGCGGGGCCCAATGAGCAGTTCTTC
13 NA TRBJ2-3 TRBV4-1 NA CASSYRLADTQYF TGCGCCAGCAGCTACCGACTAGCAGATACGCAGTATTTT
15 NA TRBJ2-7 TRBV9 NA CASSVSPEGSYEQYF TGTGCCAGCAGCGTGTCCCCCGAGGGGTCCTACGAGCAGTACTTC
18 NA TRBJ1-1 TRBV19 TRBD1 CASSDPWGQGSRDTEAFF TGTGCCAGTAGTGACCCTTGGGGACAGGGCTCGAGGGACACTGAAGCTTTCTTT
14 NA TRBJ1-2 TRBV5-1 NA CASSKMDGNYGYTF TGCGCCAGCAGCAAGATGGACGGTAACTATGGCTACACCTTC
15 NA TRBJ1-1 TRBV18 TRBD1 CASSPGQGLNTEAFF TGTGCCAGCTCGCCGGGACAGGGTCTGAACACTGAAGCTTTCTTT
13 NA TRBJ2-7 TRBV15 NA CATSRLVGYEQYF TGTGCCACCAGCAGACTAGTCGGATACGAGCAGTACTTC
14 NA TRBJ2-7 TRBV10-2 TRBD2 CATGPGLAPYEQYF TGCGCCACGGGACCGGGACTAGCGCCCTACGAGCAGTACTTC
12 NA TRBJ2-5 TRBV19 TRBD2 CASSGGPQTQYF TGTGCCAGTTCGGGGGGGCCGCAGACCCAGTACTTC
15 NA TRBJ2-1 TRBV18 TRBD1 CASSPPGQARDEQFF TGTGCCAGCTCACCGCCGGGACAGGCACGCGATGAGCAGTTCTTC
16 NA TRBJ1-5 TRBV7-8 NA CASSLRAGQGTQPQHF TGTGCCAGCAGCTTACGTGCGGGCCAGGGGACGCAGCCCCAGCATTTT
13 once TRBJ1-4 TRBV18 NA CASSPGGNEKLFF TGTGCCAGCTCACCTGGGGGGAATGAAAAACTGTTTTTT
15 few TRBJ1-3 TRBV15 TRBD1 CATSRGQGPGNTIYF TGTGCCACCAGCAGGGGACAGGGACCTGGAAACACCATATATTTT
11 NA TRBJ2-1 TRBV13 NA CASSEVREQFF TGTGCCAGCAGTGAAGTTAGAGAGCAGTTCTTC
13 NA TRBJ2-5 TRBV6-5 TRBD2 CASSDSGEETQYF TGTGCCAGCAGTGATAGCGGGGAAGAGACCCAGTACTTC
17 once TRBJ2-2 TRBV11-2 NA CASSTPEGGPDTGELFF TGTGCCAGCAGCACCCCGGAGGGGGGGCCGGACACCGGGGAGCTGTTTTTT
11 few TRBJ1-1 TRBV20-1 TRBD1 CSAAHQGAAFF TGCAGTGCTGCACACCAGGGGGCGGCTTTCTTT
12 NA TRBJ2-5 TRBV13 NA CASSRFGETQYF TGTGCCAGCAGCCGCTTCGGGGAGACCCAGTACTTC
11 NA TRBJ1-3 TRBV19 NA CASAKGNTIYF TGTGCCAGTGCTAAAGGAAACACCATATATTTT
14 few TRBJ2-5 TRBV9 NA CASSVNLPDETQYF TGTGCCAGCAGCGTAAACCTACCCGACGAGACCCAGTACTTC
13 NA TRBJ2-2 TRBV19 NA CASSIGGTGELFF TGTGCCAGTAGTATAGGGGGCACCGGGGAGCTGTTTTTT
14 NA TRBJ2-3 TRBV6-5 TRBD2 CASSPTSGRDTQYF TGTGCCAGCAGCCCAACTAGCGGGAGGGATACGCAGTATTTT
13 NA TRBJ2-7 TRBV11-2 TRBD1 CASSFGQGYEQYF TGTGCCAGCAGCTTCGGACAGGGCTACGAGCAGTACTTC
14 NA TRBJ2-3 TRBV11-2 TRBD1 CASSRDRTTDTQYF TGTGCCAGCAGCCGGGACAGGACTACAGATACGCAGTATTTT
15 NA TRBJ1-5 TRBV5-1 TRBD1 CASSLQGADNQPQHF TGCGCCAGCAGCTTGCAGGGGGCAGACAATCAGCCCCAGCATTTT
11 few TRBJ1-2 TRBV6-1 NA CASSEGYGYTF TGTGCCAGCAGTGAGGGCTATGGCTACACCTTC
12 NA TRBJ1-2 TRBV5-1 NA CASSFGEEGYTF TGCGCCAGCAGCTTTGGGGAGGAAGGCTACACCTTC
13 NA TRBJ1-5 TRBV10-2 NA CASSEQRLGPQHF TGCGCCAGCAGTGAACAGCGCTTGGGGCCCCAGCATTTT
15 NA TRBJ1-3 TRBV7-8 NA CASSDRRISGNTIYF TGTGCCAGCAGCGACCGACGGATCTCTGGAAACACCATATATTTT
14 NA TRBJ2-7 TRBV10-3 TRBD1 CAIRPGTGSYEQYF TGTGCCATCAGGCCCGGGACAGGTTCCTACGAGCAGTACTTC
15 NA TRBJ1-4 TRBV6-1 NA CASTPTWGTNEKLFF TGTGCCAGCACCCCGACTTGGGGAACTAATGAAAAACTGTTTTTT
13 NA TRBJ1-5 TRBV28 NA CASSFSRDQPQHF TGTGCCAGCAGTTTTTCCCGAGATCAGCCCCAGCATTTT
16 NA TRBJ1-6 TRBV6-4 NA CASSRTAGPRASPLHF TGTGCCAGCAGTCGGACCGCAGGCCCCAGGGCATCACCCCTCCACTTT
14 NA TRBJ2-1 TRBV6-5 TRBD1 CASSYSKGANEQFF TGTGCCAGCAGTTACTCGAAGGGGGCCAATGAGCAGTTCTTC
13 NA TRBJ2-1 TRBV11-2 NA CASSFFGSNEQFF TGTGCCAGCAGCTTCTTCGGGAGTAATGAGCAGTTCTTC
16 NA TRBJ2-2 TRBV19 NA CASSPGLGVDTGELFF TGTGCCAGTAGTCCTGGATTGGGGGTCGACACCGGGGAGCTGTTTTTT
15 once TRBJ1-4 TRBV11-2 NA CASSLVGTRGEKLFF TGTGCCAGCAGCTTAGTGGGGACGAGGGGTGAAAAACTGTTTTTT
13 NA TRBJ2-7 TRBV28 NA CASCRHRPYEQYF TGTGCCAGCTGCCGACATAGACCCTACGAGCAGTACTTC
14 few TRBJ2-1 TRBV9 NA CASSGSQGLNEQFF TGTGCCAGCAGCGGGTCACAGGGCCTAAATGAGCAGTTCTTC
12 NA TRBJ2-7 TRBV29-1 NA CSVGDAIYEQYF TGCAGCGTGGGTGACGCCATCTACGAGCAGTACTTC
13 NA TRBJ2-7 TRBV21-1 NA CAGRGPYSYEQYF TGTGCCGGCAGGGGACCGTACTCCTACGAGCAGTACTTC
15 once TRBJ2-7 TRBV6-6 NA CASSYSAVRSYEQYF TGTGCCAGCAGTTACTCAGCGGTGCGTTCCTACGAGCAGTACTTC
15 NA TRBJ1-3 TRBV9 NA CASSVRQNSGNTIYF TGTGCCAGCAGCGTGCGGCAAAACTCTGGAAACACCATATATTTT
16 NA TRBJ2-1 TRBV28 NA CASSPKPRAGTREQFF TGTGCCAGCAGTCCAAAACCCCGAGCCGGGACTCGAGAGCAGTTCTTC
15 NA TRBJ2-6 TRBV7-9 NA CAVRDGAAGANVLTF TGTGCCGTGAGGGACGGCGCAGCTGGGGCCAACGTCCTGACTTTC
16 NA TRBJ2-3 TRBV9 TRBD2 CASSAQPGGGTDTQYF TGTGCCAGCAGCGCGCAGCCCGGCGGGGGAACAGATACGCAGTATTTT
18 NA TRBJ2-4 TRBV2 TRBD1 CASSPGQGRGVAKNIQYF TGTGCCAGCAGCCCAGGACAGGGCAGGGGGGTGGCCAAAAACATTCAGTACTTC
15 NA TRBJ2-2 TRBV11-2 NA CASSASQPPREELFF TGTGCCAGCAGCGCCTCCCAGCCCCCAAGGGAGGAGCTGTTTTTT
14 NA TRBJ2-6 TRBV6-1 NA CASDQASGANVLTF TGTGCCAGCGATCAGGCTTCTGGGGCCAACGTCCTGACTTTC
16 NA TRBJ2-2 TRBV10-2 TRBD2 CASRPPASGNTGELFF TGCGCCAGCAGGCCTCCGGCTAGCGGAAACACCGGGGAGCTGTTTTTT
12 NA TRBJ1-6 TRBV6-1 NA CASRGPHSPLHF TGTGCCAGCAGGGGGCCTCATTCACCCCTCCACTTT
13 few TRBJ1-1 TRBV6-4 TRBD1 CASRETGGTEAFF TGTGCCAGCAGGGAAACAGGGGGGACTGAAGCTTTCTTT
15 NA TRBJ2-2 TRBV2 TRBD2 CASSDWRGTTGELFF TGTGCCAGCAGTGACTGGCGGGGGACCACCGGGGAGCTGTTTTTT